This record looks at one T cell receptor (beta chain) sequence and its context. Its cognate antigen is unknown. Germline CDR1 is SNHLY and CDR2 is FYNNEI. Trimming took 7 bases from V and 5 from J; bases not matched to a gene: 4. The CDR3 covers 13 residues. This sample stems from a study of CD8 T cells in Susac syndrome. Regarding the study as a whole: Regarding the TCR sequencing and HLA analysis, the study admitted that a relatively small number of individuals were involved.

Sequencing of TCR beta, carried out with a high-throughput approach, was applied to CD8+ and CD4+ T cells from the blood. As controls, healthy donors matched for age and sex were used. Random hexamers primed reverse transcription of about 0.45 to 1 ug RNA. Across 54 Vbeta and 13 Jbeta, TCR beta CDR3 was amplified with immunoSEQ multiplex PCR. TCRdb re-called the immunoSEQ multiplex PCR reads through MiXCR, storing one row per CDR3 protein. This sample has 90,000 to 110,000 distinct CDR3 sequences, with roughly 95% found just once. The gene calls are TRBV2 and TRBJ2-1, with 8 bases that match TRBD1. Input material: CD4+ T cells from PBMCs. The sequence was obtained from a human donor in good health. CDR3 DNA sequence: TGTGCCAGCACTCCGGGACAGGACAATGAGCAGTTCTTC. It is translated as CASTPGQDNEQFF.